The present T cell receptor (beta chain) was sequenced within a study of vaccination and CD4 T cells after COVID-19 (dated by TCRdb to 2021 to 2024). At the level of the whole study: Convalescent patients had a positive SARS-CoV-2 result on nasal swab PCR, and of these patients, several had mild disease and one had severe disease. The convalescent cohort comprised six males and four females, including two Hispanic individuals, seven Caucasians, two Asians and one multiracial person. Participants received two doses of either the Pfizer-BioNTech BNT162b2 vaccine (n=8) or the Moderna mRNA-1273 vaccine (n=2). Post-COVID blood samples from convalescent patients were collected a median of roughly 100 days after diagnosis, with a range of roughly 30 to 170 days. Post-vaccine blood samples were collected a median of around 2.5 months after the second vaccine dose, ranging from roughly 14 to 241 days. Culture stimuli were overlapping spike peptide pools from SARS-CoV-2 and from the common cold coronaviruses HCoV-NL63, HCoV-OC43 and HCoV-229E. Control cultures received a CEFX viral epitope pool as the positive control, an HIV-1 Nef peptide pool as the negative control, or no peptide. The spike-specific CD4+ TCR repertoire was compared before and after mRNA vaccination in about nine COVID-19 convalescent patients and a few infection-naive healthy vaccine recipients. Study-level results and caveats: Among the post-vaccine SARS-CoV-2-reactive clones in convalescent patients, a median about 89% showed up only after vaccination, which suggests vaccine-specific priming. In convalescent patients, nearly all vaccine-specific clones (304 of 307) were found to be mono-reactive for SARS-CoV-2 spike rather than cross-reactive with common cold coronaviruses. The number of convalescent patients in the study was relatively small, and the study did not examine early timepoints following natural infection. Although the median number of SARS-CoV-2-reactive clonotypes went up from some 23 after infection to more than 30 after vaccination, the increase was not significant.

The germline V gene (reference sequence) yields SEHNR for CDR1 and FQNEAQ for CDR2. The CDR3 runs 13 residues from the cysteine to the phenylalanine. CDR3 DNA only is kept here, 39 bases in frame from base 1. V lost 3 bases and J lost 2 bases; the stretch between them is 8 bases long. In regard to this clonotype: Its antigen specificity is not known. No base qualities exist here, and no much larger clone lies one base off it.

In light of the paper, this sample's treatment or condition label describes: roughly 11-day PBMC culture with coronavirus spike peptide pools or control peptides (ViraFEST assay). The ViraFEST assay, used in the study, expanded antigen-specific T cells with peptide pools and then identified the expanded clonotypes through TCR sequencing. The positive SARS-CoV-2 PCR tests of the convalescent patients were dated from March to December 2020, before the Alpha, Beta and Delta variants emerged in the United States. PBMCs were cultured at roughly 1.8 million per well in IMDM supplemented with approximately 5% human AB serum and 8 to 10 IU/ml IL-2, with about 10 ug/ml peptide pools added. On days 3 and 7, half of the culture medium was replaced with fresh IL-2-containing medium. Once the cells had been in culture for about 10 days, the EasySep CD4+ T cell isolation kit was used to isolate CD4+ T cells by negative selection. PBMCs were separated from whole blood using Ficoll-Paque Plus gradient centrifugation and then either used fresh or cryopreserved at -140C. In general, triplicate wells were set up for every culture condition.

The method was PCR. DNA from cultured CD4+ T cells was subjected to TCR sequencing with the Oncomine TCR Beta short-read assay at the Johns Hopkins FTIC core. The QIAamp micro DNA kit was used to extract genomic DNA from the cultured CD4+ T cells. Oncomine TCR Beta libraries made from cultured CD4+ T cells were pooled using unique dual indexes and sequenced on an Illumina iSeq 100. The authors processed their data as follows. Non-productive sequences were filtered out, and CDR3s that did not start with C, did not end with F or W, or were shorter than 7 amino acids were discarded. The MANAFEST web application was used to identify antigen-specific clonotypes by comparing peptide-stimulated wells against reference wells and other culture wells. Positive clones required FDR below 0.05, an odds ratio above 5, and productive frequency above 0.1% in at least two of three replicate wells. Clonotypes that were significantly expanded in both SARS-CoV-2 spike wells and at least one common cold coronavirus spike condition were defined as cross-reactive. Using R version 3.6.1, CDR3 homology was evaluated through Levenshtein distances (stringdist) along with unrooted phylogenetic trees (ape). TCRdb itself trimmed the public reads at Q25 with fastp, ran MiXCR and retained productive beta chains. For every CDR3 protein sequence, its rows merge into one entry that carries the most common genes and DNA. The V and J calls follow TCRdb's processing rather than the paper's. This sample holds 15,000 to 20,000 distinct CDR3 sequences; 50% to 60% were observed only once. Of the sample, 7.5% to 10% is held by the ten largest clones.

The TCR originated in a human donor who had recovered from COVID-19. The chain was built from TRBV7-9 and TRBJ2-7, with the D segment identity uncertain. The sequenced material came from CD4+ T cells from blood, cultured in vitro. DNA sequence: TGTGCCAGCAGCTTCTCCCCCCCCTACGAGCAGTACTTC. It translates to CASSFSPPYEQYF.